Shown below are 14 T cell receptor beta chains from a single sample sequenced in a study of CD8+ T cells in alopecia areata. As for treatment: oral pan-JAK inhibitor, 5-10 mg twice daily. Following RNA extraction, reverse transcription yielded cDNA that acted as the sequencing template. Generated by immunoSEQ multiplex PCR, the TCRdb table keeps only in-frame clones and is missing some. The sample comprises about 220,000 clones, about 57% of which are singletons, and around 1.6% rests with the top ten. The material was CD4+ T cells sorted from blood, obtained at week 4, from a patient treated with tofacitinib. These receptors all stem from a human donor with alopecia areata.

The table lists this clone with a few counts. The CDR3, as DNA: TGTGCCAGCAGCAAAGATTGTTCCTATGGCTACACCTTC. Its translation: CASSKDCSYGYTF. The J gene is TRBJ1-2, the V gene TRBV21-1. TRBV21-1 is shown as a pseudogene. There are 13 residues in the CDR3.

CDR3 DNA sequence: TGCAGCGTTGAGCCCAGGGCGGAGTTCAATGAGCAGTTCTTC. As protein: CSVEPRAEFNEQFF. The chain is built from TRBV29-1 and TRBJ2-1; D is perhaps TRBD1 (5 bases). The CDR3 has 14 amino acids. Germline V gives CDR1 SQVTM, CDR2 ANQGSEA. V was clipped by 3 bases and J by 6 bases, with 15 bases between them.

About this clone itself: Other DNA sequences of this sample code for an identical CDR3. V gene TRBV29-1 combines with J gene TRBJ1-2; TRBD1 matches 11 bases. Germline values: CDR1 SQVTM, CDR2 ANQGSEA. The CDR3 loop spans 11 amino acids. The trim removed 7 bases at V and 6 bases at J, leaving 1 base unmatched. CDR3 bases: TGCAGCGCGGGACAGGGGGATGGCTACACCTTC. This encodes CSAGQGDGYTF. The full variable domain, completed using reference TRBV29-1 and TRBJ1-2, is SAVISQKPSRDICQRGTSLTIQCQVDSQVTMMFWYRQQPGQSLTLIATANQGSEATYESGFVIDKFPISRPNLTFSTLTVSNMSPEDSSIYLCSAGQGDGYTFGSGTRLTVV.

This rearrangement joins TRBV11-1 to TRBJ2-1; 8 bases map to TRBD1. After removal of 4 bases from V and 3 bases from J, the junction contained 5 bases not matched to a gene. The germline CDR1 and CDR2 sequences are SGHAT and FQDESV (reference sequence). CDR3 length: 15 residues. CDR3 sequence reads: CASSSGQGGYNEQFF. CDR3 bases: TGTGCCAGCAGCTCCGGACAGGGTGGCTACAATGAGCAGTTCTTC.

This rearrangement joins TRBV30 to TRBJ2-3; no clear D. V lost 2 bases to trimming and J lost 6 bases, with 15 bases between them. This CDR3 is 14 amino acids long. CDR1 and CDR2 (germline): GTSNPN, SVGIG (reference sequence). Here the CDR3 reads CAWSPNARGDTQYF. In nucleotides, the CDR3 is TGTGCCTGGAGTCCAAACGCTAGAGGTGATACGCAGTATTTT.

The rearrangement links TRBV5-1 to TRBJ2-7, with D uncertain. The V end lost 3 bases, the J end lost 9 bases, and 19 bases lay between the germline ends. The CDR3 covers 14 residues. Germline V gene data show CDR1 as SGHRS and CDR2 as YFSETQ. CDR3 bases: TGCGCCAGCAGCTCAGTCGTCTCAGGTGATTCGCAGTACTTC. Its translation is CASSSVVSGDSQYF.

A remark on this clone: The same CDR3 arises from other DNA sequences in this sample as well. J is TRBJ1-6 and V is TRBV7-2; D unclear. The CDR3 is 11 amino acids. CDR1 and CDR2 from the germline V gene are SGHTA and FQGNSA. Trimming left V 6 bases short and J 4 bases short, with 1 base between. The CDR3 loop is CASSYNSPLHF. The CDR3, as DNA: TGTGCCAGCAGTTATAATTCACCCCTCCACTTT.

This clone was observed a handful of times. The chain is built from TRBV30 and TRBJ2-1, with D possibly TRBD2 on 6 matching bases. CDR1 and CDR2 (germline): GTSNPN, SVGIG (reference sequence). The CDR3 has 18 amino acids. Trimming removed 2 bases from V and 0 bases from J, with 20 bases in between. The chain's CDR3 is CAWSFTHRGVSSYNEQFF. The CDR3 nucleotides are TGTGCCTGGAGTTTTACCCACCGCGGGGTTAGCTCCTACAATGAGCAGTTCTTC.

The chain joins TRBV4-3 to TRBJ1-1; D is unclear. Germline CDR1 LGHNA, CDR2 YSLEER. Deletions cut 0 bases from V and 4 bases from J, with 12 bases between. The CDR3 is 15 residues long. The CDR3 region has the DNA TGCGCCAGCAGCCAAGAAGGGATTTCAGGCACTGAAGCTTTCTTT. Its translation is CASSQEGISGTEAFF.

The chain uses TRBV19 and TRBJ2-7, with 8 bases lining up with TRBD1. The CDR3 is made up of 18 amino acids. After removal of 4 bases from V and 3 bases from J, the junction contained 17 bases not matched to a gene. Per germline, CDR1 LNHDA and CDR2 SQIVND (reference sequence). In nucleotides, the CDR3 is TGTGCCAGTAGTACGCCTGGCATTGTGGCAGGGGGCTTCTACGAGCAGTACTTC. Protein: CASSTPGIVAGGFYEQYF.

The V gene is TRBV18, the J gene TRBJ2-2, with D unresolved. Germline V CDR1 and CDR2: KGHSH, LQKENI. The CDR3 is made up of 12 amino acids. The V end was cut by 2 bases, the J end by 5 bases, with 3 bases between. As DNA, the CDR3 is TGTGCCAGCTCACCAAGAACCGGGGAGCTGTTTTTT. It specifies CASSPRTGELFF. Drawing the rest from reference TRBV18 and TRBJ2-2, the complete variable domain is NAGVMQNPRHLVRRRGQEARLRCSPMKGHSHVYWYRQLPEEGLKFMVYLQKENIIDESGMPKERFSAEFPKEGPSILRIQQVVRGDSAAYFCASSPRTGELFFGEGSRLTVL.

The chain combines TRBV12-5 with TRBJ2-5; TRBD1 matches 7 bases. The CDR3 runs 15 residues. V lost 1 base, J lost 4 bases, and 6 bases stayed unmatched. Germline lookup yields CDR1 LGHNT and CDR2 FRNRAP. In DNA form, the CDR3 reads TGTGCTAGTGGTTTGGCCCGGACAGGCGGAGAGACCCAGTACTTC. Its protein product is CASGLARTGGETQYF.

The chain uses TRBV14 and TRBJ2-7; no definite D call. Germline CDR1 and CDR2: SGHDN and FVKESK. The V gene lost 3 bases and the J gene lost 7 bases, with 16 bases spanning the gap. The CDR3 totals 14 residues. Here the CDR3 DNA reads TGTGCCAGCAGCCAGCGGACGGGCGCAAAGGAGCAGTACTTC. Translating gives CASSQRTGAKEQYF.

This chain joins TRBV29-1 and TRBJ2-1; 9 nucleotides agree with TRBD2. The trim removed 3 bases at V and 5 bases at J, leaving 8 bases unmatched. CDR1 and CDR2 (germline): SQVTM, ANQGSEA. This CDR3 comprises 15 residues. The CDR3 DNA is TGCAGCGTTGAGTACTCTAGCGGGGTTCACAATGAGCAGTTCTTC. The encoded protein is CSVEYSSGVHNEQFF.